This T cell receptor (beta chain) is drawn from a study of control samples from healthy donors and cancer patients. The method was immunoSEQ multiplex PCR; TCRdb's version includes in-frame clones alone and lacks a portion of them. The sample lists around 130,000 clones; roughly 90% were seen once. The CDR3 consists of 16 residues. Germline assignment: CDR1 SGHRS and CDR2 YFSETQ. The junction had 6 bases not matched to a gene; V was cut back by 0 bases and J by 0 bases. This clonotype was obtained from a man aged 50 or older in good health. The chain couples TRBV5-1 to TRBJ2-7; the match to TRBD1 covers 7 bases. The specimen sequenced was blood. As DNA, the CDR3 is TGCGCCAGCAGCTTGGCCGGGACAGTTAGCTCCTACGAGCAGTACTTC. Translating gives CASSLAGTVSSYEQYF.